This entry lists 7 T cell receptor beta chains sequenced from one sample in a study of blood T cell repertoires in COVID-19. Here immunoSEQ multiplex PCR was the method, and the copy in TCRdb shows in-frame clones only, minus some. The table includes more than 200,000 clones, 80% to 90% detected once. Sample: PBMCs or T cells enriched from blood (not recorded which). These receptors were collected from a woman in her twenties or thirties who had recovered from COVID-19.

The chain employs TRBV9 and TRBJ2-5; D remains unclear. CDR1 is SGDLS, CDR2 YYNGEE, per germline. This CDR3 is 13 amino acids long. The V gene lost 0 bases and the J gene lost 1 base, with 4 bases spanning the gap. This chain's CDR3 is CASSVGAQETQYF. The CDR3 DNA follows: TGTGCCAGCAGCGTAGGGGCCCAAGAGACCCAGTACTTC.

In this sample, this clone turned up once. The J gene is TRBJ2-7, the V gene TRBV3-1 (or the pseudogene TRBV3-2), with 7 bases lining up with TRBD1. Germline V gene sequence: CDR1 LGHDT, CDR2 YNNKEL (reference sequence). CDR3 length: 15 amino acids. The V and J ends lost 5 bases and 2 bases, in that order; junction bases with no gene match: 9. CDR3 sequence: CASSSSQGVPYEQYF. CDR3 DNA sequence: TGTGCCAGCAGCTCCTCGCAGGGGGTGCCCTACGAGCAGTACTTC.

This chain uses TRBV19 with TRBJ2-4, with TRBD1 matching over 7 bases. The germline V gene has CDR1 LNHDA and CDR2 SQIVND (reference sequence). The V and J ends lost 6 bases and 0 bases, in that order; junction bases with no gene match: 11. The CDR3 has 17 residues. This CDR3 reads CASRKGATSIAKNIQYF. The CDR3 nucleotides are TGTGCCAGTAGAAAGGGGGCAACCTCCATAGCCAAAAACATTCAGTACTTC.

This chain uses TRBV4-3 with TRBJ2-7, with TRBD2 as a possible D gene (5 bases). The CDR3 is 16 amino acids. V was pared by 5 bases and J by 3 bases, with 20 bases between. Germline lookup yields CDR1 LGHNA and CDR2 YSLEER. DNA of the CDR3: TGCGCCAGCAGCTACGTATCCGGGAACCTCTACTACGAGCAGTACTTC. It encodes CASSYVSGNLYYEQYF.

This chain links TRBV3-1 (or the pseudogene TRBV3-2) with TRBJ2-2; 10 positions agree with TRBD1. Germline CDR1 is LGHDT and CDR2 is YNNKEL (reference sequence). V lost 8 bases and J lost 1; bases outside the gene matches: 10. This CDR3 contains 17 residues. In DNA form, the CDR3 reads TGTGCCAGCGGCCGGGACAGGGGTGAGGTGAACACCGGGGAGCTGTTTTTT. Protein: CASGRDRGEVNTGELFF.

V is TRBV6-1 and J is TRBJ1-2; D uncertain. The germline V and J ends were trimmed by 1 base and 2 bases, with 8 bases remaining between them. CDR3 length: 14 amino acids. CDR1 is MNHNS and CDR2 is SASEGT in the germline V gene. CDR3 bases: TGTGCCAGCAGTGAAGTGTCGTTGAACTATGGCTACACCTTC. Amino acids: CASSEVSLNYGYTF.

The chain is built from TRBV24-1 and TRBJ2-3; 9 bases line up with TRBD1. CDR1 is KGHDR and CDR2 is SFDVKD in the germline V gene. The CDR3 extends over 16 amino acids. The J segment lost 0 bases and the V segment lost 4 bases, leaving 4 bases of the junction unmatched. CDR3 in amino acids: CATSDRQGGSTDTQYF. CDR3 nucleotides: TGTGCCACCAGTGACCGACAGGGGGGAAGCACAGATACGCAGTATTTT.